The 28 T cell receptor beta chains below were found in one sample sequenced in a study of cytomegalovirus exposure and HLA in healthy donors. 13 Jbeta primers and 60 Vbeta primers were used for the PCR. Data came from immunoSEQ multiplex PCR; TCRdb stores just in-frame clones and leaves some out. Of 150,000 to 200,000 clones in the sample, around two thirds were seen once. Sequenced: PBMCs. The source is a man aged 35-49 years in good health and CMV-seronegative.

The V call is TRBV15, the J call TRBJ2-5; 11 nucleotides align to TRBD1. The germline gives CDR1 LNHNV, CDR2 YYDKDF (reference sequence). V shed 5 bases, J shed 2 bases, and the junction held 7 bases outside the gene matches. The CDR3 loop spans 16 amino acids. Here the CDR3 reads CATSSAGTGGQETQYF. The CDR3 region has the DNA TGTGCCACCAGCTCCGCCGGGACAGGGGGGCAAGAGACCCAGTACTTC.

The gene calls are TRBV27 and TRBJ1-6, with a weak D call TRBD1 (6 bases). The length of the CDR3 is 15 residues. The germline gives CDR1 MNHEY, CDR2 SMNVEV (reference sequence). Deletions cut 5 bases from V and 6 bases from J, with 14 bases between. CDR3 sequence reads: CASSTVTGVNSPLHF. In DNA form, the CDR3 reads TGTGCCAGCAGTACCGTGACAGGAGTTAATTCACCCCTCCACTTT.

The CDR3 is CASSVDVREGPGTDTQYF. DNA for the CDR3: TGTGCCAGCAGCGTAGACGTGCGGGAGGGCCCGGGCACAGATACGCAGTATTTT. V usage is TRBV9 and J usage is TRBJ2-3, with TRBD2 identical over 9 bases. The CDR3 spans 18 residues. The trim removed 0 bases at V and 1 base at J, leaving 9 bases unmatched. Germline V gene sequence: CDR1 SGDLS, CDR2 YYNGEE.

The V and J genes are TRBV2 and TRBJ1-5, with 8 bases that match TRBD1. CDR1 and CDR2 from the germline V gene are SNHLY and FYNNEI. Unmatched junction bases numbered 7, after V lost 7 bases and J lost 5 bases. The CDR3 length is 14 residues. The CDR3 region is CASMGTGRDQPQHF. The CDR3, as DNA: TGTGCCAGCATGGGGACAGGTCGGGATCAGCCCCAGCATTTT.

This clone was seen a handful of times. DNA for the CDR3: TGCGCCAGCAGCCAAGAGTGGGACAGACAAGAGACCCAGTACTTC. This sequence encodes CASSQEWDRQETQYF. This chain links TRBV4-1 with TRBJ2-5; 7 positions match TRBD1. V dropped 0 bases and J dropped 2; count of bases not matched to a gene: 3. CDR1 and CDR2 (germline): MGHRA, YSYEKL. The CDR3 length is 15 residues.

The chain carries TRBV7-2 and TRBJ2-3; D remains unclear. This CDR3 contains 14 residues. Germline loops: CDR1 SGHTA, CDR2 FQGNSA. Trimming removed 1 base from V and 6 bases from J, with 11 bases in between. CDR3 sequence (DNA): TGTGCCAGCAGCTTAGGTATAGCCGGGGATACGCAGTATTTT. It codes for CASSLGIAGDTQYF.

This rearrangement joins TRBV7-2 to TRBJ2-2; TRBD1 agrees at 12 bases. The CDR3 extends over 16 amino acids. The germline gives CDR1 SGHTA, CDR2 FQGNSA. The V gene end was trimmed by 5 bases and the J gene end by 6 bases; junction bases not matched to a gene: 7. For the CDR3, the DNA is TGTGCCAGCAGCCCGCTGGGACAGGGGGCGTCCGGGGAGCTGTTTTTT. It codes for CASSPLGQGASGELFF.

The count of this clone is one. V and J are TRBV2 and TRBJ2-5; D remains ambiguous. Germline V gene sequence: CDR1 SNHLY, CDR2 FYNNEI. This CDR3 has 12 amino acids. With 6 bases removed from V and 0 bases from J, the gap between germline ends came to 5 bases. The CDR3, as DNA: TGTGCCAGCAGGAGGTACCAAGAGACCCAGTACTTC. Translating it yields CASRRYQETQYF.

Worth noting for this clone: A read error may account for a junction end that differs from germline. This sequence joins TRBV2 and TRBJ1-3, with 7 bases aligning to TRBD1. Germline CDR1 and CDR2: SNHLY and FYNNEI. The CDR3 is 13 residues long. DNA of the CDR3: TGTACCAGCTGGACAGGAATTGGAAACACCATATATTTT. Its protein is CTSWTGIGNTIYF.

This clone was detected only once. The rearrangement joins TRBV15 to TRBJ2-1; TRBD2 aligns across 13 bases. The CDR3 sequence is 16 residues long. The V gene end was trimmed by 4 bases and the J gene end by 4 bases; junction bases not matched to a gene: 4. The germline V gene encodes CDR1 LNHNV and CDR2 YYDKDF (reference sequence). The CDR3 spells CATSNPGLAGYNEQFF. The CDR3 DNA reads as TGTGCCACCAGCAACCCGGGACTAGCGGGGTACAATGAGCAGTTCTTC.

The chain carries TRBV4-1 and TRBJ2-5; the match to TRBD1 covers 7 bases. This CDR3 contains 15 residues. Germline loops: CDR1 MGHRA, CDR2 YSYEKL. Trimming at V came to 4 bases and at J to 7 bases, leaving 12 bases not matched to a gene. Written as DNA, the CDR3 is TGCGCCAGCAGCCCTCGGGACAGTTCCGTGAGGACCCAGTACTTC. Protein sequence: CASSPRDSSVRTQYF.

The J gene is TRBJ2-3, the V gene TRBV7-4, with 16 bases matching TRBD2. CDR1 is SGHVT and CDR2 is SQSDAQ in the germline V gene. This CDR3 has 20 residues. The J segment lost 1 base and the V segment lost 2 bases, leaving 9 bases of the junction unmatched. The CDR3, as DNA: TGTGCCAGCAGCTTAACGCCGGGACTAGCGGGGGGGCCGTGCACAGATACGCAGTATTTT. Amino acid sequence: CASSLTPGLAGGPCTDTQYF.

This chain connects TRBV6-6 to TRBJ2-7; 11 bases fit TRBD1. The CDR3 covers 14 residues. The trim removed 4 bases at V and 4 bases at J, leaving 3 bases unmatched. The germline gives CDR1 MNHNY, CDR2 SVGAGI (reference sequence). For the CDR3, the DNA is TGTGCCAGCAGTTTGGGACAGGGGGGGTACGAGCAGTACTTC. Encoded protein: CASSLGQGGYEQYF.

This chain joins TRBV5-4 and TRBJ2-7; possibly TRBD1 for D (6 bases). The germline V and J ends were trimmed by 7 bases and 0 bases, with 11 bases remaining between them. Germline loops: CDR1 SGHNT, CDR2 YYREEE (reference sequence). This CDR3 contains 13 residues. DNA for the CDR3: TGTGCCAGCTCCGGCAGGGGCTCCTACGAGCAGTACTTC. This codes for CASSGRGSYEQYF.

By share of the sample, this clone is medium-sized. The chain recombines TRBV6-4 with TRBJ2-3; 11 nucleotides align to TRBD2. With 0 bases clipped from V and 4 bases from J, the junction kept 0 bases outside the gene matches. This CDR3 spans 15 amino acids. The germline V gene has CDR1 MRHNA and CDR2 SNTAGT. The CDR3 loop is CASSDSLAGADTQYF. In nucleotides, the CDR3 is TGTGCCAGCAGTGACTCACTAGCGGGGGCAGATACGCAGTATTTT.

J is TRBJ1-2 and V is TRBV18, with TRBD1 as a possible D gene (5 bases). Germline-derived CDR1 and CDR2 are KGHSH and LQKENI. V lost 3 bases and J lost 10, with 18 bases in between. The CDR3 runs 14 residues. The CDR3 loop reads CASSPPAAPGAYTF. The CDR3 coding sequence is TGTGCCAGCTCACCTCCGGCGGCACCTGGGGCCTACACCTTC.

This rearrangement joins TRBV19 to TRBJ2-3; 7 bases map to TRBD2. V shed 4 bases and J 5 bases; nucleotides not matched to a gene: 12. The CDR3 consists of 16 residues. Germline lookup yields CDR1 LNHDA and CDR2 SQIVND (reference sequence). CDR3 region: CASSTHGGGPVDTQYF. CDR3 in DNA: TGTGCCAGTAGTACCCATGGGGGAGGGCCGGTAGATACGCAGTATTTT.

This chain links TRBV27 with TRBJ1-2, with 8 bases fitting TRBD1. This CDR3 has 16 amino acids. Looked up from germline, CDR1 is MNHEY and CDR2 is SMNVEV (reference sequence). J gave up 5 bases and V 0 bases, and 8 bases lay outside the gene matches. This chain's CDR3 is CASSLSGPTGGYGYTF. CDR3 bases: TGTGCCAGCAGTTTATCGGGGCCAACAGGGGGATATGGCTACACCTTC.

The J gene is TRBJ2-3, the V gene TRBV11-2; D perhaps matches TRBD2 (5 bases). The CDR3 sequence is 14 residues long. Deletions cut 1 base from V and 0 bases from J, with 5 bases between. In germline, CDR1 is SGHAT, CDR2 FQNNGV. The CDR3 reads CASSLGTSTDTQYF. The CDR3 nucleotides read TGTGCCAGCAGCTTAGGGACTAGCACAGATACGCAGTATTTT.

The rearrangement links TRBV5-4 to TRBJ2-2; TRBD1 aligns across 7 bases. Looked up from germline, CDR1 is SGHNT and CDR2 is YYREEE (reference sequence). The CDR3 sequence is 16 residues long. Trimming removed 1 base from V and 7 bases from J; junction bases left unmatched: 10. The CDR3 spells CASSLNRGNIRGELFF. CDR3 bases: TGTGCCAGCAGCTTGAACAGGGGCAATATCCGCGGGGAGCTGTTTTTT.

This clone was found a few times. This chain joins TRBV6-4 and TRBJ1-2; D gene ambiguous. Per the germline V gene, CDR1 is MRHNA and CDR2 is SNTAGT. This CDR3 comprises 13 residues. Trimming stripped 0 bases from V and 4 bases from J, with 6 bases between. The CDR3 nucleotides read TGTGCCAGCAGTGACTCGTCCGTCTATGGCTACACCTTC. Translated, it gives CASSDSSVYGYTF.

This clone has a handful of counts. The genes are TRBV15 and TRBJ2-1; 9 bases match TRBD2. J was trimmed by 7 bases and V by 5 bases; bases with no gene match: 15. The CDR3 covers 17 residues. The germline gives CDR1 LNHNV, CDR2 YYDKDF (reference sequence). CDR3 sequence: CATSPSVAGGEVNEQFF. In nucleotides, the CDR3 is TGTGCCACCAGCCCCTCCGTCGCGGGGGGGGAGGTAAATGAGCAGTTCTTC.

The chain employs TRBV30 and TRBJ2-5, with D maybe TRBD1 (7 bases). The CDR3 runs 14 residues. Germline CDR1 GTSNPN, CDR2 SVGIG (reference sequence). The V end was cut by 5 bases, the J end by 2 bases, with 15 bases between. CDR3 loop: CAWSRGTEQETQYF. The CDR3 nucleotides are TGTGCCTGGTCCCGGGGGACAGAACAAGAGACCCAGTACTTC.

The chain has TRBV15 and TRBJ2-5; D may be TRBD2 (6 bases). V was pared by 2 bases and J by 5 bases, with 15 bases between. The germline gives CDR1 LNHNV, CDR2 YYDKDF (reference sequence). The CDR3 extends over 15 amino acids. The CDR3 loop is CATSRPVRERETQYF. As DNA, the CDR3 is TGTGCCACCAGCAGACCCGTTCGGGAGCGGGAGACCCAGTACTTC.

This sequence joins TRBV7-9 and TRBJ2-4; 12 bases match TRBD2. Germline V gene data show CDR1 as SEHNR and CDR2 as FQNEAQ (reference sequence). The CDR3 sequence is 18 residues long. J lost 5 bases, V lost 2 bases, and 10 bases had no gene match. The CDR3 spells CASSLPPRLAGVENIQYF. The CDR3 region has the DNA TGTGCCAGCAGCTTACCGCCTCGACTAGCGGGAGTCGAAAACATTCAGTACTTC.

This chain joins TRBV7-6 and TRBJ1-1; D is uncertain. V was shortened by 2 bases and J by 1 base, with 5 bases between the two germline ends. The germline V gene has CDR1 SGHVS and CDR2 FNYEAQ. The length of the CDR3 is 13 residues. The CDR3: CASSLSRNTEAFF. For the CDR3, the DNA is TGTGCCAGCAGCTTATCCAGGAACACTGAAGCTTTCTTT.

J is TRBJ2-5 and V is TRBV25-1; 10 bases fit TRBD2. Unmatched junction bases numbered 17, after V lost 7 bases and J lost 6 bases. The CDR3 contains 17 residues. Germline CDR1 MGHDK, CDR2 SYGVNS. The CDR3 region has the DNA TGTGCCAGCATCCCAACTGGCGGGACTAGCGCGGCAAAGACCCAGTACTTC. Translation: CASIPTGGTSAAKTQYF.

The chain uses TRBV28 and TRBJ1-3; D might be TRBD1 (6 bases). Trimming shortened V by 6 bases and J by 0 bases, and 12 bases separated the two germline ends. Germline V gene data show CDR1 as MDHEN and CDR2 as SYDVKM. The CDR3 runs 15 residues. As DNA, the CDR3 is TGTGCCAGCAGGTCCGGACAGATCTCTGGAAACACCATATATTTT. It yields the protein CASRSGQISGNTIYF.